One and the same sample provided the 29 T cell receptor beta chains below, sequenced in a study of identical twins. In TCRdb, the 5' RACE reads were re-called with MiXCR into one record per CDR3 protein. The profile shows under 900,000 distinct CDR3 sequences, 9% to 15% of them singletons. These records were also assigned to another study, of yellow fever vaccine responses in identical twins.

The specimen sequenced was PBMCs. The receptors stem from a young woman in good health.

This clonotype has a handful of counts. This chain uses TRBV19 with TRBJ2-7; 11 bases fit TRBD2. The trim removed 2 bases at V and 2 bases at J, leaving 2 bases unmatched. This CDR3 region has 15 residues. Looked up from germline, CDR1 is LNHDA and CDR2 is SQIVND (reference sequence). The CDR3 DNA sequence: TGTGCCAGTAGTATAATAGCGGGAGGGACCTACGAGCAGTACTTC. Its protein product is CASSIIAGGTYEQYF.

This clonotype occurred a few times. The chain recombines TRBV7-8 with TRBJ1-1, with D possibly TRBD1 on 6 matching bases. The CDR3 consists of 16 residues. CDR1 and CDR2 from the germline V gene are SGHVS and FQNEAQ. Trimming removed 7 bases at V and 5 bases at J, with 23 bases between. The CDR3 loop reads CASTRRGKVDGTEAFF. CDR3 bases: TGTGCCAGCACCAGAAGGGGGAAGGTGGACGGGACTGAAGCTTTCTTT.

V and J are TRBV3-1 and TRBJ2-3, with 12 bases identical to TRBD2. Looked up from germline, CDR1 is LGHDT and CDR2 is YNNKEL (reference sequence). CDR3 length: 17 amino acids. With 0 bases clipped from V and 3 bases from J, the junction kept 4 bases outside the gene matches. The chain's CDR3 is CASSQDKGLAGTDTQYF. CDR3 nucleotide sequence: TGTGCCAGCAGCCAAGATAAAGGACTAGCGGGGACAGATACGCAGTATTTT.

This clonotype was detected a few times. The V gene is TRBV12-3 or TRBV12-4, the J gene TRBJ1-5, with no clear D. The CDR3 has 14 amino acids. Trimming cost V 6 bases and J 1 base, with 10 bases left between them. As DNA, the CDR3 is TGTGCCAGCAGCCCCTATGGCAGCAATCAGCCCCAGCATTTT. It yields the protein CASSPYGSNQPQHF.

The chain combines TRBV7-3 with TRBJ2-1, with unresolved D. The CDR3 consists of 14 residues. V lost 5 bases and J lost 7, with 15 bases in between. The germline gives CDR1 SGHTA, CDR2 FQGTGA. The DNA for the CDR3 is TGTGCCAGCAGCCCCGATTGGACGGAGAATGAGCAGTTCTTC. Protein sequence: CASSPDWTENEQFF.

This clonotype was observed a few times. The chain employs TRBV12-3 or TRBV12-4 and TRBJ1-5; tentatively, D is TRBD1 (6 bases). The CDR3 consists of 15 residues. Trimming stripped 7 bases from V and 7 bases from J, with 20 bases between. CDR3 sequence (DNA): TGTGCCAGCAACTCCGCCGGGGGGCTGAGACAGCCCCAGCATTTT. This gives the protein CASNSAGGLRQPQHF.

The genes are TRBV6-4 and TRBJ2-5; 11 nucleotides agree with TRBD2. Germline trimming cut 3 bases from V and 5 bases from J; bases unmatched to any gene: 5. The CDR3 extends over 15 amino acids. Germline assignment: CDR1 MRHNA and CDR2 SNTAGT. The DNA for the CDR3 is TGTGCCAGCAGTGAACTAGCGGGAGAAAGGGAGACCCAGTACTTC. Its translation: CASSELAGERETQYF.

This chain uses TRBV7-9 with TRBJ2-2; 8 nucleotides agree with TRBD1. Trimming removed 6 bases from V and 0 bases from J; junction bases left unmatched: 3. CDR3 length: 15 residues. The germline V gene encodes CDR1 SEHNR and CDR2 FQNEAQ (reference sequence). CDR3 residues: CASSRTGTNTGELFF. For the CDR3, the DNA is TGTGCCAGCAGTCGGACAGGGACGAACACCGGGGAGCTGTTTTTT.

The rearrangement links TRBV20-1 to TRBJ2-5; D unresolved. This CDR3 has 16 residues. Per the germline V gene, CDR1 is DFQATT and CDR2 is SNEGSKA (reference sequence). V was clipped by 0 bases and J by 4 bases, with 18 bases between them. The DNA for the CDR3 is TGCAGTGCTAGAGATTCCCGGCCGACTCCCGTAGAGACCCAGTACTTC. It translates to CSARDSRPTPVETQYF.

Many counts were recorded for this clonotype. The chain joins TRBV29-1 to TRBJ2-5; 7 bases are shared with TRBD1. Trimming removed 8 bases from V and 1 base from J; junction bases left unmatched: 7. The CDR3 runs 13 residues. Germline-derived CDR1 and CDR2 are SQVTM and ANQGSEA. The CDR3 reads CSPHRGPQETQYF. CDR3 DNA: TGCAGCCCTCACAGGGGACCCCAAGAGACCCAGTACTTC. The variable domain in full, with the rest retrieved from reference TRBV29-1 and TRBJ2-5, is SAVISQKPSRDICQRGTSLTIQCQVDSQVTMMFWYRQQPGQSLTLIATANQGSEATYESGFVIDKFPISRPNLTFSTLTVSNMSPEDSSIYLCSPHRGPQETQYFGPGTRLLVL.

The chain couples TRBV6-2 or TRBV6-3 to TRBJ2-1, with D perhaps given as TRBD1 or TRBD2 (6 bases each). CDR1 MNHEY and CDR2 SVGEGT come from the germline V gene. Deletions cut 1 base from V and 6 bases from J, with 19 bases between. CDR3 length: 17 residues. The DNA for the CDR3 is TGTGCCAGCAGTTACTTCGAAACGGGGGCGATTGTCAATGAGCAGTTCTTC. Translated, it gives CASSYFETGAIVNEQFF.

This clonotype was recorded a few times. This chain connects TRBV20-1 to TRBJ2-5; 8 nucleotides agree with TRBD2. CDR1 is DFQATT and CDR2 is SNEGSKA in the germline V gene (reference sequence). The CDR3 runs 19 residues. Losses at the gene ends were 0 bases for V and 0 bases for J; bases not matched to a gene: 15. The CDR3 region has the DNA TGCAGTGCTAGAGATTCCTCAGGTGCGGGGGGACAACACCAAGAGACCCAGTACTTC. Amino acid sequence: CSARDSSGAGGQHQETQYF.

This clonotype has only a few counts. V gene TRBV7-6 combines with J gene TRBJ2-1, with D perhaps TRBD2 (5 bases). V dropped 5 bases and J dropped 10 bases, with 9 bases sitting between them. The CDR3 has 11 amino acids. Germline V gene data show CDR1 as SGHVS and CDR2 as FNYEAQ. The CDR3, as DNA: TGTGCCAGCAGCGAGACTATCGAGCAGTTCTTC. As protein: CASSETIEQFF.

This clonotype occurred a few times. The chain combines TRBV10-3 with TRBJ1-2; a possible D gene is TRBD1 (5 bases). The CDR3 is made up of 14 amino acids. Between the trimmed V and J ends, which lost 7 bases and 5 bases, there was a span of 17 bases. Germline CDR1 is ENHRY and CDR2 is SYGVKD. This chain's CDR3 is CAIKVQGPTYGYTF. The CDR3 coding sequence is TGTGCCATCAAAGTCCAGGGACCCACTTATGGCTACACCTTC.

The chain links TRBV4-1 to TRBJ1-1; 7 bases agree with TRBD1. CDR3 length: 15 residues. The V gene's germline CDR1 is MGHRA and CDR2 YSYEKL. V lost 4 bases and J lost 0; bases outside the gene matches: 5. The CDR3 loop is CASSPETGLNTEAFF. DNA for the CDR3: TGCGCCAGCAGCCCAGAGACAGGGCTGAACACTGAAGCTTTCTTT.

This clonotype was found many times. The chain employs TRBV24-1 and TRBJ2-1, with D possibly TRBD2 on 5 matching bases. Trimming removed 8 bases from V and 1 base from J, with 14 bases in between. The CDR3 totals 15 residues. Germline V lookup: CDR1 KGHDR, CDR2 SFDVKD. The CDR3 nucleotides are TGTGCCACCACCCCCGGGGATCTATCCTACAATGAGCAGTTCTTC. Its protein is CATTPGDLSYNEQFF.

Ten or more counts support this clonotype. J is TRBJ2-1 and V is TRBV7-9; 8 bases are shared with TRBD2. The CDR3 extends over 17 amino acids. The ends lost 6 bases at V and 10 bases at J; junction bases unmatched: 20. Germline assignment: CDR1 SEHNR and CDR2 FQNEAQ (reference sequence). CDR3 sequence (DNA): TGTGCCAGCAGTCCCCTCGGGGGGGCTAGCGGACGAACAGAGCAGTTCTTC. It yields the protein CASSPLGGASGRTEQFF.

This clonotype was seen a handful of times. The chain has TRBV24-1 and TRBJ2-1; a weak D match, TRBD1 (6 bases). Germline V gene data show CDR1 as KGHDR and CDR2 as SFDVKD. Trimming stripped 1 base from V and 5 bases from J, with 11 bases between. The CDR3 has 15 residues. The CDR3 coding sequence is TGTGCCACCAGTGATTTAAGGGGGAATAACAATGAGCAGTTCTTC. Translating gives CATSDLRGNNNEQFF.

The chain employs TRBV28 and TRBJ2-1, with D unresolved. V gave up 5 bases and J gave up 8 bases, with 16 bases separating them. The CDR3 sequence is 14 residues long. Germline V gene lookup returns CDR1 MDHEN and CDR2 SYDVKM. CDR3 protein: CASSEATGRDEQFF. The CDR3 DNA reads TGTGCCAGCAGTGAGGCGACTGGTCGCGATGAGCAGTTCTTC.

With respect to this clonotype: One junction end disagrees with the germline gene, perhaps due to a read error. CDR3 amino acids: CASSSGKHEDFF. The CDR3 DNA follows: TGCGCCAGCAGCTCCGGAAAACATGAAGATTTCTTT. V and J are TRBV5-1 and TRBJ1-1, with no clear D. The germline V gene has CDR1 SGHRS and CDR2 YFSETQ. The CDR3 is 12 amino acids.

This clonotype was seen only a few times. V and J are TRBV20-1 and TRBJ2-1; D remains unclear. The CDR3 is 16 amino acids. Germline V gene data show CDR1 as DFQATT and CDR2 as SNEGSKA (reference sequence). The germline V and J ends were trimmed by 0 bases and 2 bases, with 14 bases remaining between them. CDR3: CSARDLQRNTYNEQFF. DNA of the CDR3: TGCAGTGCTAGAGATCTACAGCGAAACACCTACAATGAGCAGTTCTTC.

V is TRBV11-2 and J is TRBJ2-7; 10 bases match TRBD1. CDR1 is SGHAT, CDR2 FQNNGV, per germline. Trimming cost V 1 base and J 4 bases; bases outside gene matches: 4. CDR3 length: 15 residues. The CDR3 coding sequence is TGTGCCAGCAGCTTAGCGACAGGGGGCGCGTACGAGCAGTACGTC. Translated: CASSLATGGAYEQYV.

The rearrangement links TRBV19 to TRBJ2-7, with no clear D. The CDR3 extends over 13 amino acids. In germline, CDR1 is LNHDA, CDR2 SQIVND (reference sequence). The V gene lost 4 bases and the J gene lost 2 bases, with 9 bases spanning the gap. The CDR3 region has the DNA TGTGCCAGTAGTAGGGGATACGCCTACGAGCAGTACTTC. This gives the protein CASSRGYAYEQYF.

There are a few counts of this clonotype. The V call is TRBV5-5, the J call TRBJ2-1; 7 bases agree with TRBD2. With 0 bases clipped from V and 3 bases from J, the junction kept 9 bases outside the gene matches. This CDR3 region has 17 residues. Germline V gene data show CDR1 as SGHKS and CDR2 as YYEKEE (reference sequence). The CDR3 reads CASSLEGGSRLYNEQFF. CDR3 DNA: TGTGCCAGCAGCTTGGAAGGCGGGAGTAGACTCTACAATGAGCAGTTCTTC.

This clonotype occurred a few times. V is TRBV9 and J is TRBJ2-3, with D perhaps TRBD2 (7 bases). This CDR3 is 15 amino acids long. Germline V gene data show CDR1 as SGDLS and CDR2 as YYNGEE. Trimming took 4 bases from V and 10 from J, leaving 22 bases between them. As DNA, the CDR3 is TGTGCCAGCAGCACCCGCGGCGGGGGCCCAGAGGCGCAGTATTTT. Its protein is CASSTRGGGPEAQYF.

This clonotype appeared a few times. The chain has TRBV7-2 and TRBJ1-1, with D perhaps TRBD1 (6 bases). CDR1 and CDR2 from the germline V gene are SGHTA and FQGNSA. Between the trimmed V and J ends, which lost 6 bases and 4 bases, there was a span of 21 bases. This CDR3 contains 16 residues. The CDR3 sequence is CASRGRGKQGGTEAFF. DNA of the CDR3: TGTGCCAGCAGGGGGAGGGGTAAACAGGGCGGCACTGAAGCTTTCTTT.

The V and J genes are TRBV10-3 and TRBJ1-1; D is undetermined. V lost 2 bases, J lost 7 bases, and 5 bases lay in between. Germline CDR1 and CDR2: ENHRY and SYGVKD. The CDR3 is 11 residues long. The CDR3 nucleotides read TGTGCCATCAGTGAGGAGGGTGAAGCTTTCTTT. It specifies CAISEEGEAFF.

Many counts were recorded for this clonotype. The V and J genes are TRBV28 and TRBJ2-1; D is unresolved. The CDR3 has 12 residues. With 6 bases removed from V and 4 bases from J, the gap between germline ends came to 7 bases. Germline lookup yields CDR1 MDHEN and CDR2 SYDVKM. The CDR3 DNA follows: TGTGCCAGCAGCATAGTTTACAATGAGCAGTTCTTC. Translation gives CASSIVYNEQFF.

The chain is built from TRBV7-2 and TRBJ2-1; 8 positions agree with TRBD2. The CDR3 runs 16 residues. Germline V gene sequence: CDR1 SGHTA, CDR2 FQGNSA. The ends lost 2 bases at V and 5 bases at J; junction bases unmatched: 8. This CDR3 reads CASSLSVSGKNNEQFF. The CDR3 nucleotides are TGTGCCAGCAGCTTATCCGTTAGCGGGAAGAACAATGAGCAGTTCTTC.